This paragraph reports one T cell receptor beta chain. Its specificity is not known. This entry is derived from a study of T cell responses to AZD1222 COVID-19 vaccine. In the study overall: Second-dose recipients at about 4 or about 12 weeks were treated as one pooled group. Whole-study findings and limits: The sample set comprised mostly white British donors with more females, and clonal diversity was possibly underestimated.

Germline assignment: CDR1 MNHEY and CDR2 SMNVEV (reference sequence). Trimming took 3 bases from V and 0 from J, leaving 10 bases between them. The CDR3 is 15 amino acids. The table came from immunoSEQ multiplex PCR; TCRdb's copy has only in-frame clones and leaves some out. The table has 180,000 or so clones, approximately 94% seen once. The sequence was obtained from an adult in good health. The sample here was peripheral blood, taken on day 0 of AZD1222 vaccination. The genes are TRBV27 and TRBJ2-3; tentative D call: TRBD2 (6 bases). The DNA of the CDR3 is TGTGCCAGCAGTTTTTGGGGGACTAGCACAGATACGCAGTATTTT. Its protein product is CASSFWGTSTDTQYF.